The 21 T cell receptor beta chains listed next were all sequenced from one sample in a study of T cell responses to AZD1222 COVID-19 vaccine. The table came from immunoSEQ multiplex PCR; TCRdb's copy has only in-frame clones and leaves some out. The sample holds roughly 120,000 clones, around 87% seen once. This sample comprised peripheral blood, obtained on day 0 of AZD1222 vaccination. The receptors were gathered from an adult in good health.

The rearrangement uses TRBV5-1 and TRBJ1-5; tentatively, D is TRBD1 (6 bases). The CDR3 spans 15 residues. The V end lost 0 bases, the J end lost 0 bases, and 7 bases lay between the germline ends. Germline loops: CDR1 SGHRS, CDR2 YFSETQ. In DNA form, the CDR3 reads TGCGCCAGCAGCTTGGTAGGGGGTAGCAATCAGCCCCAGCATTTT. This sequence encodes CASSLVGGSNQPQHF.

The V call is TRBV24-1, the J call TRBJ2-1; TRBD2 agrees at 14 bases. The CDR3 runs 16 residues. The germline gives CDR1 KGHDR, CDR2 SFDVKD. V lost 3 bases to trimming and J lost 7 bases; unmatched junction nucleotides: 4. CDR3 DNA: TGTGCCACCAGTGATGGGGGACTAGCGGGAGTGAATGAGCAGTTCTTC. It specifies CATSDGGLAGVNEQFF.

V and J are TRBV11-2 and TRBJ1-1; no clear D gene. CDR1 and CDR2 (germline): SGHAT, FQNNGV. Trimming removed 0 bases at V and 6 bases at J, with 17 bases between. This CDR3 is 16 amino acids long. The CDR3 spells CASSLDAGLKAAEAFF. The CDR3, as DNA: TGTGCCAGCAGCTTAGATGCCGGACTTAAAGCGGCTGAAGCTTTCTTT.

The chain's CDR3 is CASSLSDRNTGELFF. Written as DNA, the CDR3 is TGTGCCAGCAGTTTAAGCGACAGAAACACCGGGGAGCTGTTTTTT. The chain uses TRBV28 and TRBJ2-2; possible D gene TRBD1, 5 bases. The CDR3 spans 15 residues. V was pared by 2 bases and J by 2 bases, with 9 bases between. The germline V gene has CDR1 MDHEN and CDR2 SYDVKM.

V usage is TRBV5-6 and J usage is TRBJ1-4; 9 bases are a match to TRBD1. V dropped 0 bases and J dropped 7; count of bases not matched to a gene: 4. Germline V CDR1 and CDR2: SGHDT, YYEEEE. The CDR3 is 15 amino acids. CDR3 coding DNA: TGTGCCAGCAGCTTGGGGACAGGGGCTACTGAAAAACTGTTTTTT. Its translation: CASSLGTGATEKLFF.

The V call is TRBV14, the J call TRBJ1-6, with D hard to call. Trimming stripped 3 bases from V and 2 bases from J, with 14 bases between. Germline loops: CDR1 SGHDN, CDR2 FVKESK. The CDR3 has 17 residues. DNA for the CDR3: TGTGCCAGCAGCCACGTAACTGGAACAGCCTATAATTCACCCCTCCACTTT. This translates into CASSHVTGTAYNSPLHF.

This chain uses TRBV5-4 with TRBJ2-2, with TRBD2 identical over 7 bases. V lost 3 bases to trimming and J lost 5 bases; unmatched junction nucleotides: 10. Per the germline V gene, CDR1 is SGHNT and CDR2 is YYREEE (reference sequence). The CDR3 length is 16 residues. In DNA, the CDR3 is TGTGCCAGCAGCTCGATTACGGGACTATCAACCGGGGAGCTGTTTTTT. It codes for CASSSITGLSTGELFF.

V gene TRBV7-2 combines with J gene TRBJ2-1; 7 bases align to TRBD1. CDR1 SGHTA and CDR2 FQGNSA come from the germline V gene. The V gene end was trimmed by 5 bases and the J gene end by 6 bases; junction bases not matched to a gene: 10. The CDR3 sequence is 15 residues long. In DNA, the CDR3 is TGTGCCAGCAGCAAGAGGACAGGAGACTTCAATGAGCAGTTCTTC. It specifies CASSKRTGDFNEQFF.

The V call is TRBV13, the J call TRBJ2-5; D call uncertain. This CDR3 region has 11 residues. Germline V gene data show CDR1 as PRHDT and CDR2 as FYEKMQ (reference sequence). The V and J ends lost 3 bases and 7 bases respectively, with 6 bases between them. The CDR3 loop reads CASSFEGTQYF. In DNA, the CDR3 is TGTGCCAGCAGCTTTGAAGGGACCCAGTACTTC.

The rearrangement links TRBV10-3 to TRBJ2-5; D ambiguous. The CDR3 loop spans 12 amino acids. V gave up 3 bases and J gave up 5 bases, with 7 bases separating them. Germline assignment: CDR1 ENHRY and CDR2 SYGVKD. This CDR3 reads CAISDYAETQYF. CDR3 sequence (DNA): TGTGCCATCAGTGACTATGCTGAGACCCAGTACTTC.

This chain connects TRBV3-1 (or the pseudogene TRBV3-2) to TRBJ2-7; 10 bases match TRBD2. This CDR3 is 15 amino acids long. Trimming at V came to 3 bases and at J to 2 bases, leaving 4 bases not matched to a gene. Germline V gives CDR1 LGHDT, CDR2 YNNKEL (reference sequence). The CDR3 loop is CASSHRLAGTYEQYF. The CDR3, as DNA: TGTGCCAGCAGCCATCGACTAGCGGGTACCTACGAGCAGTACTTC.

Here the CDR3 DNA reads TGTGCCAGCAGGGACGGACAACTCTATAATTCACCCCTCCACTTT. Its protein is CASRDGQLYNSPLHF. The genes are TRBV27 and TRBJ1-6; D possibly corresponds to TRBD1 (5 bases). Trimming removed 6 bases from V and 3 bases from J, with 12 bases in between. CDR3 size: 15 residues. Germline assignment: CDR1 MNHEY and CDR2 SMNVEV (reference sequence).

The chain is built from TRBV28 and TRBJ2-5; D is unclear. The CDR3 sequence is 14 residues long. Germline CDR1 and CDR2: MDHEN and SYDVKM. Deletions cut 3 bases from V and 2 bases from J, with 10 bases between. The CDR3 DNA sequence: TGTGCCAGCAGTTTGGCGCTTTCTCAAGAGACCCAGTACTTC. Its translation is CASSLALSQETQYF.

The chain links TRBV2 to TRBJ1-2; a possible D gene is TRBD1 (5 bases). V was trimmed by 1 base and J by 0 bases, leaving 15 bases between them. This CDR3 is built from 17 residues. The V gene's germline CDR1 is SNHLY and CDR2 FYNNEI. This CDR3 reads CASSEGKGNPTNYGYTF. For the CDR3, the DNA is TGTGCCAGCAGTGAAGGGAAGGGGAACCCTACTAACTATGGCTACACCTTC.

CDR3 in amino acids: CASRLGDREGSPLHF. The DNA for the CDR3 is TGTGCCAGCAGACTAGGAGACCGGGAGGGTTCACCCCTCCACTTT. The chain uses TRBV7-9 and TRBJ1-6; D is unclear. V was shortened by 6 bases and J by 9 bases, with 18 bases between the two germline ends. CDR1 and CDR2 from the germline V gene are SEHNR and FQNEAQ (reference sequence). This CDR3 spans 15 amino acids.

V usage is TRBV5-4 and J usage is TRBJ2-5; the match to TRBD1 covers 9 bases. Germline CDR1 is SGHNT and CDR2 is YYREEE (reference sequence). This CDR3 is built from 16 residues. Trimming removed 2 bases from V and 5 bases from J; junction bases left unmatched: 10. The CDR3 DNA sequence: TGTGCCAGCAGCTTAGCCACTACAGGGGGCGCGGAGACCCAGTACTTC. Its translation is CASSLATTGGAETQYF.

In this sample, this clone turned up once. The genes are TRBV19 and TRBJ2-7; 8 bases fit TRBD1. Trimming at V came to 4 bases and at J to 1 base, leaving 3 bases not matched to a gene. From germline, CDR1 is LNHDA and CDR2 SQIVND (reference sequence). The CDR3 has 14 residues. CDR3 coding DNA: TGTGCCAGTAGTACTGACAGGGGTTCCTACGAGCAGTACTTC. Its translation is CASSTDRGSYEQYF.

The CDR3 bases are TGTGCCAGCGGGGACAGGGGCGTAGACTATGGCTACACCTTC. Translation gives CASGDRGVDYGYTF. The J gene is TRBJ1-2, the V gene TRBV3-1 (or the pseudogene TRBV3-2), with TRBD1 identical over 10 bases. Unmatched junction bases numbered 6, after V lost 8 bases and J lost 3 bases. Germline V lookup: CDR1 LGHDT, CDR2 YNNKEL (reference sequence). This CDR3 has 14 residues.

The chain is built from TRBV25-1 and TRBJ2-5, with D perhaps given as TRBD1 or TRBD2 (6 bases each). Trimming removed 10 bases from V and 2 bases from J, with 17 bases in between. The CDR3 spans 14 residues. Germline V gives CDR1 MGHDK, CDR2 SYGVNS. This CDR3 reads CATNPGAGQETQYF. CDR3 in DNA: TGTGCCACCAACCCGGGGGCCGGGCAAGAGACCCAGTACTTC.

About this clone: Other DNA sequences in this sample translate to the same CDR3. The chain recombines TRBV3-1 (or the pseudogene TRBV3-2) with TRBJ2-3; D remains unclear. Germline values: CDR1 LGHDT, CDR2 YNNKEL (reference sequence). The CDR3 length is 11 residues. V was cut by 3 bases and J by 3 bases, with 1 base left in between. The CDR3 nucleotides read TGTGCCAGCAGCCAGACAGATACGCAGTATTTT. This sequence encodes CASSQTDTQYF.

The chain joins TRBV5-4 to TRBJ2-5; TRBD2 agrees at 12 bases. V shed 4 bases and J 0 bases; nucleotides not matched to a gene: 4. Germline assignment: CDR1 SGHNT and CDR2 YYREEE (reference sequence). The CDR3 is 16 amino acids. The CDR3 DNA follows: TGTGCCAGCAGCAGCCGACTAGCGGGGGACCAAGAGACCCAGTACTTC. The encoded protein is CASSSRLAGDQETQYF. Full variable domain (rest looked up from reference TRBV5-4 and TRBJ2-5): ETGVTQSPTHLIKTRGQQVTLRCSSQSGHNTVSWYQQALGQGPQFIFQYYREEENGRGNFPPRFSGLQFPNYSSELNVNALELDDSALYLCASSSRLAGDQETQYFGPGTRLLVL.